These T cell receptor beta chains were read from a single sample in a study of blood T cell repertoires in COVID-19. Profiled with immunoSEQ multiplex PCR; TCRdb holds only in-frame clones, not every one. The sample has about 77,000 clones, roughly 80% seen once. The specimen was peripheral blood. These TCRs come from a woman in her sixties or seventies with acute or convalescent COVID-19. CDR3s include the opening cysteine and the closing phenylalanine or tryptophan. The order of the fields is CDR3 DNA, CDR3 protein, D gene, J gene, clone size, V gene. A D gene is named only where the DNA matches it firmly. Expanded clones get a size class; other rows say once, few or many, or leave the size out.

cdr3_nt: TGTGCCAGCAGAAAAGGGGGGGCGGAGGTTGAGCAGTTCTTC
cdr3_aa: CASRKGGAEVEQFF
d_call: .
j_call: TRBJ2-1
clone_size: .
v_call: TRBV7-9

cdr3_nt: TGTGCCAGCTCACCAACTACTCACCAGGGACAGGGGCCCCTAGATACGCAGTATTTT
cdr3_aa: CASSPTTHQGQGPLDTQYF
d_call: TRBD1
j_call: TRBJ2-3
clone_size: .
v_call: TRBV18

cdr3_nt: TGCAGCACGACTAACAGGGGCGTGGGTGAAGCTTTCTTT
cdr3_aa: CSTTNRGVGEAFF
d_call: TRBD1
j_call: TRBJ1-1
clone_size: .
v_call: TRBV29-1

cdr3_nt: TGTGCCAGCAGCTTGGGTCGGGGGATGCAAGAGACCCAGTACTTC
cdr3_aa: CASSLGRGMQETQYF
d_call: .
j_call: TRBJ2-5
clone_size: .
v_call: TRBV5-4

cdr3_nt: TGTGCCAGTAGTATAGATATGGGACTAGCGGGGGGGCGGTCATCGAATGAGCAGTTCTTC
cdr3_aa: CASSIDMGLAGGRSSNEQFF
d_call: TRBD2
j_call: TRBJ2-1
clone_size: .
v_call: TRBV19

cdr3_nt: TGTGCCAGCATCGAGCTTGGGGGGATTGGCTACACCTTC
cdr3_aa: CASIELGGIGYTF
d_call: .
j_call: TRBJ1-2
clone_size: .
v_call: TRBV21-1

cdr3_nt: TGTGCCACCGGTCGGGGGTGGGTACCATATTCACCCCTCCACTTT
cdr3_aa: CATGRGWVPYSPLHF
d_call: .
j_call: TRBJ1-6
clone_size: .
v_call: TRBV24-1

cdr3_nt: TGTGCCAGCAGAGCTCCCACAGGGGGTGGAACTAACTATGGCTACACCTTC
cdr3_aa: CASRAPTGGGTNYGYTF
d_call: TRBD1
j_call: TRBJ1-2
clone_size: .
v_call: TRBV9

cdr3_nt: TGTGCCAGCAGTTTACAGGGATTGAGTGAAGCTTTCTTT
cdr3_aa: CASSLQGLSEAFF
d_call: .
j_call: TRBJ1-1
clone_size: .
v_call: TRBV27

cdr3_nt: TGTGCCAGCAGTCCCTTCAGAGGTGATCCTACTTATATTAATTCACCCCTCCACTTT
cdr3_aa: CASSPFRGDPTYINSPLHF
d_call: .
j_call: TRBJ1-6
clone_size: .
v_call: TRBV28

cdr3_nt: TGTGCCAGCAGTGATTGGACACGAACTTATAGCAATCAGCCCCAGCATTTT
cdr3_aa: CASSDWTRTYSNQPQHF
d_call: .
j_call: TRBJ1-5
clone_size: .
v_call: TRBV2

cdr3_nt: TGTGCCACCAGTGTGACAGGGGGCGCGGAGACCCAGTACTTC
cdr3_aa: CATSVTGGAETQYF
d_call: TRBD1
j_call: TRBJ2-5
clone_size: .
v_call: TRBV24-1

cdr3_nt: TGTGCCAGCAGCCCCAGTGCCCCGATTAACTATGGCTACACCTTC
cdr3_aa: CASSPSAPINYGYTF
d_call: .
j_call: TRBJ1-2
clone_size: .
v_call: TRBV11-2

cdr3_nt: TGTGCCAGCAGTCAACAGAGGAACACTGAAGCTTTCTTT
cdr3_aa: CASSQQRNTEAFF
d_call: .
j_call: TRBJ1-1
clone_size: .
v_call: TRBV27

cdr3_nt: TGCAGCGTCCGAACCCCCACAGGGATTAGCACAGATACGCAGTATTTT
cdr3_aa: CSVRTPTGISTDTQYF
d_call: .
j_call: TRBJ2-3
clone_size: .
v_call: TRBV29-1

cdr3_nt: TGTGCCAGCAGTCCATCCCTGGGGGGATGGAAGACCCAGTACTTC
cdr3_aa: CASSPSLGGWKTQYF
d_call: .
j_call: TRBJ2-5
clone_size: few
v_call: TRBV7-4

cdr3_nt: TGTGCCAGCAGCAGGGGGCGAGGGGGCACTGGAAACACCATATATTTT
cdr3_aa: CASSRGRGGTGNTIYF
d_call: TRBD1
j_call: TRBJ1-3
clone_size: medium-sized
v_call: TRBV5-6

cdr3_nt: TGTGCCAGCAGCTCCGGGGGTGCCGTGGAGACCCAGTACTTC
cdr3_aa: CASSSGGAVETQYF
d_call: .
j_call: TRBJ2-5
clone_size: .
v_call: TRBV5-8

cdr3_nt: TGTGCCAGCAGCTTCACCGAGAGCACCGGGGAGCTGTTTTTT
cdr3_aa: CASSFTESTGELFF
d_call: .
j_call: TRBJ2-2
clone_size: .
v_call: TRBV7-3

cdr3_nt: TGTGCCAGCAGCTTAGCTATCACATCTAGCACAGATACGCAGTATTTT
cdr3_aa: CASSLAITSSTDTQYF
d_call: .
j_call: TRBJ2-3
clone_size: .
v_call: TRBV7-9

cdr3_nt: TGTGCCAGCAGCTTAGATCTAACCGCCGGGGAGCTGTTTTTT
cdr3_aa: CASSLDLTAGELFF
d_call: .
j_call: TRBJ2-2
clone_size: once
v_call: TRBV11-2

cdr3_nt: TGTGCCAGCAGCAAATTAGACTCTGGAAACACCATATATTTT
cdr3_aa: CASSKLDSGNTIYF
d_call: .
j_call: TRBJ1-3
clone_size: once
v_call: TRBV21-1

cdr3_nt: TGTGCCAGTAGTTCCCTTGGGGGAGGGGATGAGCAGTTCTTC
cdr3_aa: CASSSLGGGDEQFF
d_call: TRBD2
j_call: TRBJ2-1
clone_size: .
v_call: TRBV19

cdr3_nt: TGTGCCAGCAGGAGGACAGCGAACACCGGGGAGCTGTTTTTT
cdr3_aa: CASRRTANTGELFF
d_call: .
j_call: TRBJ2-2
clone_size: .
v_call: TRBV6-5

cdr3_nt: TGTGCCAGCAGTCGAAACGCGGGGGCCTACAATGAGCAGTTCTTC
cdr3_aa: CASSRNAGAYNEQFF
d_call: TRBD2
j_call: TRBJ2-1
clone_size: .
v_call: TRBV11-3

cdr3_nt: TGTGCCACAAAGTTACTAGCCGCAGATACGCAGTATTTT
cdr3_aa: CATKLLAADTQYF
d_call: .
j_call: TRBJ2-3
clone_size: .
v_call: TRBV2

cdr3_nt: TGTGCCAGCTCACCGGGACAGGGACGGGACTATGGCTACACCTTC
cdr3_aa: CASSPGQGRDYGYTF
d_call: TRBD1
j_call: TRBJ1-2
clone_size: .
v_call: TRBV18

cdr3_nt: TGTGCCAGCAGCTTCCGCAGGAACACTGAAGCTTTCTTT
cdr3_aa: CASSFRRNTEAFF
d_call: .
j_call: TRBJ1-1
clone_size: once
v_call: TRBV7-2

cdr3_nt: TGTGCCAGCAGTTACTTCCAGGTTACCTACGAGCAGTACTTC
cdr3_aa: CASSYFQVTYEQYF
d_call: .
j_call: TRBJ2-7
clone_size: .
v_call: TRBV6-5

cdr3_nt: TGTGCCAGCAGTTCCCCAAACAGGGTCAATCAGCCCCAGCATTTT
cdr3_aa: CASSSPNRVNQPQHF
d_call: .
j_call: TRBJ1-5
clone_size: .
v_call: TRBV6-5

cdr3_nt: TGTGCCAGCAGCCCGGGACAAAGACTGAATTCACCCCTCCACTTT
cdr3_aa: CASSPGQRLNSPLHF
d_call: .
j_call: TRBJ1-6
clone_size: .
v_call: TRBV6-5

cdr3_nt: TGCGCCAGCAGCTTGGCAGGGCAGGGCGGCTATGGCTACACCTTC
cdr3_aa: CASSLAGQGGYGYTF
d_call: .
j_call: TRBJ1-2
clone_size: once
v_call: TRBV5-1

cdr3_nt: TGTGCCAGCAGCAAGCCGGGACAGGGGTCCTACGAGCAGTACTTC
cdr3_aa: CASSKPGQGSYEQYF
d_call: TRBD1
j_call: TRBJ2-7
clone_size: .
v_call: TRBV6-2/TRBV6-3

cdr3_nt: TGTGCCAGCAGCTTAGTCCCTCAAGACAGCCGTGAAGCTTTCTTT
cdr3_aa: CASSLVPQDSREAFF
d_call: .
j_call: TRBJ1-1
clone_size: .
v_call: TRBV11-3

cdr3_nt: TGTGCCAGCTCGGACCCGCGGGCGAGAAACACCATATATTTT
cdr3_aa: CASSDPRARNTIYF
d_call: .
j_call: TRBJ1-3
clone_size: .
v_call: TRBV18

cdr3_nt: TGCGCCAGCAGCTTCAGTACAGGGTCCGAAAAACTGTTTTTT
cdr3_aa: CASSFSTGSEKLFF
d_call: .
j_call: TRBJ1-4
clone_size: once
v_call: TRBV5-1

cdr3_nt: TGTGCCAGCAGTACTCAACGGGGGACGAACACAGAGACCCAGTACTTC
cdr3_aa: CASSTQRGTNTETQYF
d_call: .
j_call: TRBJ2-5
clone_size: .
v_call: TRBV5-4

cdr3_nt: TGTGCCAGCAGCACGCAGGTTGACACTGAAGCTTTCTTT
cdr3_aa: CASSTQVDTEAFF
d_call: .
j_call: TRBJ1-1
clone_size: few
v_call: TRBV7-2

cdr3_nt: TGTGCCAGCAGCTTAGGACTAGCGTCGAACGATGAGCAGTTCTTC
cdr3_aa: CASSLGLASNDEQFF
d_call: TRBD2
j_call: TRBJ2-1
clone_size: once
v_call: TRBV7-3

cdr3_nt: TGTGCCAGTTTCGGTGAGCTTACAGATACGCAGTATTTT
cdr3_aa: CASFGELTDTQYF
d_call: .
j_call: TRBJ2-3
clone_size: .
v_call: TRBV6-6

cdr3_nt: TGCGCCAGCAGCCAAACTAGCGGGGGATACGAGCAGTACTTC
cdr3_aa: CASSQTSGGYEQYF
d_call: TRBD2
j_call: TRBJ2-7
clone_size: .
v_call: TRBV4-1

cdr3_nt: TGTGCCAGCAGTTACTACGAGGCGAACACTGAAGCTTTCTTT
cdr3_aa: CASSYYEANTEAFF
d_call: .
j_call: TRBJ1-1
clone_size: .
v_call: TRBV6-2/TRBV6-3

cdr3_nt: TGTGCCAGCAGCAAATGTCAGGGGAAGGTCGGTAGTGGCTACACCTTC
cdr3_aa: CASSKCQGKVGSGYTF
d_call: .
j_call: TRBJ1-2
clone_size: few
v_call: TRBV21-1

cdr3_nt: TGTGCCAGCAGCGTGTGGGCCGACAATCAGCCCCAGCATTTT
cdr3_aa: CASSVWADNQPQHF
d_call: .
j_call: TRBJ1-5
clone_size: .
v_call: TRBV9